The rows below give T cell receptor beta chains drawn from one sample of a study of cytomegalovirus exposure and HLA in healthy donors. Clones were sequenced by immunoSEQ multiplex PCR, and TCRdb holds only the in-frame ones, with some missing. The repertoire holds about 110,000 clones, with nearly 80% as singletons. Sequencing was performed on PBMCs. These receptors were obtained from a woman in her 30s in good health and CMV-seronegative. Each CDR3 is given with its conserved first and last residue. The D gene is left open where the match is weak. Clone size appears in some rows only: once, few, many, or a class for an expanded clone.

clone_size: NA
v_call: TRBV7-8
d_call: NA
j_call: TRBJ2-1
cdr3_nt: TGTGCCAGCAGCTTGGGGGCCTATGAGCAGTTCTTC
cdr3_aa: CASSLGAYEQFF

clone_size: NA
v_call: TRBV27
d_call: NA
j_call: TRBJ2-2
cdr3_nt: TGTGCCAGCAGTTTTGGAGTTACCGGGGAGCTGTTTTTT
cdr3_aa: CASSFGVTGELFF

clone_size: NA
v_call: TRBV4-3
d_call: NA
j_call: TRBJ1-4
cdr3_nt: TGCGCCAGCAGATCTGGCGCCGCATGGGCAAATGAAAAACTGTTTTTT
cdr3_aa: CASRSGAAWANEKLFF

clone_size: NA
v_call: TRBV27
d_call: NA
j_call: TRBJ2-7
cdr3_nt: TGTGCCAGCAGTTTATTTCCCCTCAAGCCCTACGAGCAGTACTTC
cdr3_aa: CASSLFPLKPYEQYF

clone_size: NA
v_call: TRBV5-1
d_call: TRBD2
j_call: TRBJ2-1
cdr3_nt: TGCGCCAGCAGCCGAAACAGCGGGAACTACAATGAGCAGTTCTTC
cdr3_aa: CASSRNSGNYNEQFF

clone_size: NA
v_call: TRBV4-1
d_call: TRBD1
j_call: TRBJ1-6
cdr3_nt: TGCGCCAGCAGCCAACCGACAGGGGTCGATTCACCCCTCCACTTT
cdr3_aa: CASSQPTGVDSPLHF

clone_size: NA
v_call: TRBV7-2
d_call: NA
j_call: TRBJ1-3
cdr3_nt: TGTGCCAGCAGCCCCCCGGGGGGGCCCCGGAGAAACACCATATATTTT
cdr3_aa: CASSPPGGPRRNTIYF

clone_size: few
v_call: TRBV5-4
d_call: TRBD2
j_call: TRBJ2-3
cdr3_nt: TGTGCCAGCAGCTCCAAACTAGCGGATCTCACAGATACGCAGTATTTT
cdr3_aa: CASSSKLADLTDTQYF

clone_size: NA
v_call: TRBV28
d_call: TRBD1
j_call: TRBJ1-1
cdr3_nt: TGTGCCAGCAGTTTGACAGGGCAGGTACCCACTGAAGCTTTCTTT
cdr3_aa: CASSLTGQVPTEAFF

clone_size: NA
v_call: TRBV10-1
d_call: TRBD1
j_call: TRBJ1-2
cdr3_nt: TGCGCCAGCAGTGAGTTAAAATTCCGGGACAGGGACCTCTATGGCTACACCTTC
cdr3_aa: CASSELKFRDRDLYGYTF

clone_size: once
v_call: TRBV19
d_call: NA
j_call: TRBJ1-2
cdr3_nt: TGTGCCGGTAGGGGCAGTAACTATGGCTACACCTTC
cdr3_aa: CAGRGSNYGYTF

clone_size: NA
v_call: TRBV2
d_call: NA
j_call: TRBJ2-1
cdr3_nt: TGTGCCAGCAGTGAATCGGTCAATGAGCAGTTCTTC
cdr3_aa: CASSESVNEQFF

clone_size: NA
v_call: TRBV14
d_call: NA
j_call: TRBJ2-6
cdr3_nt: TGTGCCAGCAGCCAAGACCGTCTTTCTGGGGCCAACGTCCTGACTTTC
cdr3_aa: CASSQDRLSGANVLTF

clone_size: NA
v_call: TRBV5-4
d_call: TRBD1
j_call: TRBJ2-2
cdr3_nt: TGTGCCAGCAGCTTGGGGGGACAGACGAACACCGGGGAGCTGTTTTTT
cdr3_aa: CASSLGGQTNTGELFF

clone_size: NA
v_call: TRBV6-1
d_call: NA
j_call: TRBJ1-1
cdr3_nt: TGTGCCAGCTCACCCGCCACGGGGATCACTGAAGCTTTCTTT
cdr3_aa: CASSPATGITEAFF

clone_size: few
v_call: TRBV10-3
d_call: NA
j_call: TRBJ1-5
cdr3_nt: TGTGCCATCAGTGAGTCGTCTGACTCCTTCCAGCATTTT
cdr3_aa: CAISESSDSFQHF

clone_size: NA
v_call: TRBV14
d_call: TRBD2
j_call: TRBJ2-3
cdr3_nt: TGTGCCAGCAGCCAACCGGGACTAGCTGTAGATACGCAGTATTTT
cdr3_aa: CASSQPGLAVDTQYF

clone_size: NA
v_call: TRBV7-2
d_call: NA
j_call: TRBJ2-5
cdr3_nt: TGTGCCAGCAGCTCTATGCAACAAGAGACCCAGTACTTC
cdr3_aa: CASSSMQQETQYF

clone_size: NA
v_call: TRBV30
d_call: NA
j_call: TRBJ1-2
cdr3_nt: TGTGCCTGGGGTTGGACAAATGGCTACACCTTC
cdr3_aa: CAWGWTNGYTF

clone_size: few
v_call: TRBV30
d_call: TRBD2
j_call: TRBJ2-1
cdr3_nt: TGTGCCTGGAGTGTAATAGCGGGAGCTTACAATGAGCAGTTCTTC
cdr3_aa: CAWSVIAGAYNEQFF

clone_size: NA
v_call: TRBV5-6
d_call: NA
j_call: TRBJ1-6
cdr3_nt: TGTGCCAGCAGCTTGCGAACCGCAAGGACACGAGTAGATGATTCACCCCTCCACTTT
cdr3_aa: CASSLRTARTRVDDSPLHF

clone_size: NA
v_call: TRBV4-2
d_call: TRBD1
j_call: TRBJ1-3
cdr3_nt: TGTGCCAGCAGCCAAGTCCGGGGACAGGGGGGAAACACCATATATTTT
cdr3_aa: CASSQVRGQGGNTIYF

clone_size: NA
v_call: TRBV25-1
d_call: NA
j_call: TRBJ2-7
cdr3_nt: TGTGCCAGCAGTGAATGGGGAGGAAGCTACGAGCAGTACTTC
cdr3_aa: CASSEWGGSYEQYF

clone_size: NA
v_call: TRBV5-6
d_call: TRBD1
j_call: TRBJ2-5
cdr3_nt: TGTGCCAGCAGCCGGGACAGAGTCCAAGAGACCCAGTACTTC
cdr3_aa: CASSRDRVQETQYF

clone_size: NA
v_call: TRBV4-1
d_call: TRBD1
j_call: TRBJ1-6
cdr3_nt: TGCGCCAGCAGCCAAGTCTCGACAGGGTTTTCACCCCTCCACTTT
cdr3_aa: CASSQVSTGFSPLHF

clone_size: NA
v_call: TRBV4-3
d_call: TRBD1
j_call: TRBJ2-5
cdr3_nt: TGCGCCAGCAGCCAAGATCGGGGGGACAGGGGGCGCCGGGAGACCCAGTACTTC
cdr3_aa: CASSQDRGDRGRRETQYF

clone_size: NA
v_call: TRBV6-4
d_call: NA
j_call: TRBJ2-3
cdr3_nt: TGTGCCAGCAGCCCCGGGAGCGCAGATACGCAGTATTTT
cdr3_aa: CASSPGSADTQYF

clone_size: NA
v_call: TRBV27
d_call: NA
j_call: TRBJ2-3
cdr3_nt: TGTGCCAGCAGTTTATTCTCCACAGATACGCAGTATTTT
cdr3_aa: CASSLFSTDTQYF

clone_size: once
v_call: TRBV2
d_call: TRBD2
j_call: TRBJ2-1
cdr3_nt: TGTGCCAGCCGGAGGGGGACTAGTGAATCAAAGGAGCAGTTCTTC
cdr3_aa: CASRRGTSESKEQFF

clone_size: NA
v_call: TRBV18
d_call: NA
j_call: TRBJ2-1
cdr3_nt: TGTGCCAGCTCACGGGTCCGCAGGGGAAACAATGAGCAGTTCTTC
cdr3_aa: CASSRVRRGNNEQFF

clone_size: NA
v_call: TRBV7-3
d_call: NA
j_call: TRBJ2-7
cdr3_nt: TGTGCCAGCAGCTTAGACTCGACCCACGAGCAGTACTTC
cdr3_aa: CASSLDSTHEQYF

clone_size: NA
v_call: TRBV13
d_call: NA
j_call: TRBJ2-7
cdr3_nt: TGTGCCAGCAGCTTAAGACAGGCGAGCTACGAGCAGTACTTC
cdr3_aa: CASSLRQASYEQYF

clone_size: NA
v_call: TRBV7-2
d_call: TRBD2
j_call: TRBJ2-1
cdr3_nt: TGTGCCAGCAGCCCCAGCGGGGGGGCCTTGGTATTCTTC
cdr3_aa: CASSPSGGALVFF

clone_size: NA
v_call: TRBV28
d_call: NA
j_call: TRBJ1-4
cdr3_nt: TGTGCCAGCAGAACCGACAGAATTCCTAATGAAAAACTGTTTTTT
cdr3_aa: CASRTDRIPNEKLFF

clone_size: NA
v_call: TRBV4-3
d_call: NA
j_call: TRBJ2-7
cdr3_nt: TGCGCCAGCAGCCAAGATTCCACAGGGCGCGACGAGCAGTACTTC
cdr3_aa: CASSQDSTGRDEQYF

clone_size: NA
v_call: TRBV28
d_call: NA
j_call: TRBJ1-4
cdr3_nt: TGTGCCAGCAGACTTACAGCCGCCCTTAATGAAAAACTGTTTTTT
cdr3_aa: CASRLTAALNEKLFF

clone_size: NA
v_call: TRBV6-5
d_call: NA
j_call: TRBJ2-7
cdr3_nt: TGTGCCAGCCGGGCGGACTACTCCTACGAGCAGTACTTC
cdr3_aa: CASRADYSYEQYF

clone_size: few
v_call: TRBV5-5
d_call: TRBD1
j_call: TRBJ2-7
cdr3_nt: TGTGCCAGCAGCTTGGCTCACAGGGGTAGGTACGAGCAGTACTTC
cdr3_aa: CASSLAHRGRYEQYF

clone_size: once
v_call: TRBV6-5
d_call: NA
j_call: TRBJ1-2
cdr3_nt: TGTGCCACCAGAAGCCAGGGCCGCTATGGCTACACCTTC
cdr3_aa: CATRSQGRYGYTF

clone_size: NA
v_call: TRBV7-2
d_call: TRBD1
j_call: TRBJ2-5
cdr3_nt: TGTGCCAGCAGCTTAGCCGGACAGGGAGAGACCCAGTACTTC
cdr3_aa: CASSLAGQGETQYF

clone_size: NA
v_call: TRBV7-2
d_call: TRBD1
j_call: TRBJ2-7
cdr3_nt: TGTGCCAGCAGCCCAACCGGGACAGCCCTTTACGAGCAGTACTTC
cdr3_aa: CASSPTGTALYEQYF

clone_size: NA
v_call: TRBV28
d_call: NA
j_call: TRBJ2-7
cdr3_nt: TGTGCCAGCAGTTTCCTCTTATCCGGAAGAAGGGGTAGGAACGAGCAGTACTTC
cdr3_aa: CASSFLLSGRRGRNEQYF

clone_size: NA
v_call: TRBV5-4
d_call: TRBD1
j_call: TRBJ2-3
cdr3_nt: TGTGCCAGCAGCCAGGGACAGGGGGCTTTAGATACGCAGTATTTT
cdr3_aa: CASSQGQGALDTQYF

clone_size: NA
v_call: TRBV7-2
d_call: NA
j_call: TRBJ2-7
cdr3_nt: TGTGCCAGCAGCTCAGGTCGACAGCCACTAAGCTCCTACGAGCAGTACTTC
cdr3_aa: CASSSGRQPLSSYEQYF

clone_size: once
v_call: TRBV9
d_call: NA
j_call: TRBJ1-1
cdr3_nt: TGTGCCAGCAGCCCAGGGTTGGGGGCTTCGTGGGACACTGAAGCTTTCTTT
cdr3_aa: CASSPGLGASWDTEAFF

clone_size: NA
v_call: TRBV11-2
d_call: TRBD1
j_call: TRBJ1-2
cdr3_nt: TGTGCCAGCAGCTTAAGGGACAGGAAACCCTATGGCTACACCTTC
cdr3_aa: CASSLRDRKPYGYTF

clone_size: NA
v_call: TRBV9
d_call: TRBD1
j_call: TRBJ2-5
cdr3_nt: TGTGCCAGCAGCGGCCAGGACAGGGCTTTAGAGACCCAGTACTTC
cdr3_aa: CASSGQDRALETQYF

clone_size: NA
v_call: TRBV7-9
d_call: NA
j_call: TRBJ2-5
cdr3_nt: TGTGCCAGCAGCTTAGCGCCGCTCAGTGGGACCCAGTACTTC
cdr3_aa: CASSLAPLSGTQYF